The 24 T cell receptor beta chains reported below all come from one sample, sequenced in a study of technical replicates of blood from a handful of donors. Profiling relied on immunoSEQ multiplex PCR, and the TCRdb table lists in-frame clones only, not all of them. This sample yields tens of thousands of clones, of which roughly 94% are seen a single time; 0.38% belongs to the top ten. Sample: T cells isolated from PBMCs. Source of these receptors: a human donor in good health.

The chain joins TRBV7-2 to TRBJ2-1; D remains unclear. Germline V gene sequence: CDR1 SGHTA, CDR2 FQGNSA. With 4 bases removed from V and 0 bases from J, the gap between germline ends came to 7 bases. The CDR3 is made up of 14 amino acids. CDR3 DNA sequence: TGTGCCAGCAGCTACGGTAGCTCCTACAATGAGCAGTTCTTC. Its protein product is CASSYGSSYNEQFF.

The chain joins TRBV11-2 to TRBJ2-5, with 13 bases identical to TRBD2. CDR3 length: 16 amino acids. J was trimmed by 0 bases and V by 5 bases; bases with no gene match: 3. The germline CDR1 and CDR2 sequences are SGHAT and FQNNGV. CDR3 in DNA: TGTGCCAGCAGCCCTGGGACTAGCGGGAACCAAGAGACCCAGTACTTC. As protein: CASSPGTSGNQETQYF. The whole variable domain, remainder taken from reference TRBV11-2 and TRBJ2-5, is EAGVAQSPRYKIIEKRQSVAFWCNPISGHATLYWYQQILGQGPKLLIQFQNNGVVDDSQLPKDRFSAERLKGVDSTLKIQPAKLEDSAVYLCASSPGTSGNQETQYFGPGTRLLVL.

The CDR3 DNA reads as TGCGCCAGCAGCTTTTCGATGACCGGGACAGGGGGCGCCGTGAACACCGGGGAGCTGTTTTTT. It yields the protein CASSFSMTGTGGAVNTGELFF. The chain links TRBV5-1 to TRBJ2-2; TRBD1 matches 12 bases. The germline CDR1 and CDR2 sequences are SGHRS and YFSETQ. Trimming removed 2 bases from V and 1 base from J; junction bases left unmatched: 15. The CDR3 spans 21 residues.

This clone was seen only once. This rearrangement joins TRBV27 to TRBJ2-5; TRBD1 matches at 8 bases. The CDR3 consists of 15 residues. The ends lost 6 bases at V and 4 bases at J; junction bases unmatched: 10. Looked up from germline, CDR1 is MNHEY and CDR2 is SMNVEV (reference sequence). The CDR3 nucleotides read TGTGCCAGCAGATCCCCGGGACAGGCGCCAGAGACCCAGTACTTC. It is translated as CASRSPGQAPETQYF.

The chain has TRBV23-1 and TRBJ2-2, with a possible D match to TRBD1 (5 bases). TRBV23-1 is placed among ORFs of uncertain function. Trimming stripped 2 bases from V and 6 bases from J, with 10 bases between. There are 14 residues in the CDR3. The CDR3 reads CASSQRTLAGELFF. The CDR3 DNA follows: TGCGCCAGCAGTCAAAGGACATTAGCCGGGGAGCTGTTTTTT.

This rearrangement joins TRBV2 to TRBJ2-7; 11 bases line up with TRBD2. J was trimmed by 3 bases and V by 7 bases; bases with no gene match: 5. The CDR3 has 14 residues. CDR1 is SNHLY and CDR2 is FYNNEI in the germline V gene. The CDR3, as DNA: TGTGCCAGCAAAACTAGCGGGAGTGTCTACGAGCAGTACTTC. Its protein is CASKTSGSVYEQYF. Variable domain in full (rest from reference TRBV2 and TRBJ2-7): EPEVTQTPSHQVTQMGQEVILRCVPISNHLYFYWYRQILGQKVEFLVSFYNNEISEKSEIFDDQFSVERPDGSNFTLKIRSTKLEDSAMYFCASKTSGSVYEQYFGPGTRLTVT.

The rearrangement joins TRBV29-1 to TRBJ2-7; D is perhaps TRBD1 (5 bases). This CDR3 region has 12 residues. Trimming shortened V by 4 bases and J by 2 bases, and 9 bases separated the two germline ends. Germline V gene data show CDR1 as SQVTM and CDR2 as ANQGSEA. CDR3 region: CSVGGTPYEQYF. Written as DNA, the CDR3 is TGCAGCGTTGGGGGCACTCCCTACGAGCAGTACTTC.

This clone was detected once. The chain has TRBV11-3 and TRBJ2-7; 7 bases match TRBD2. Germline lookup yields CDR1 SGHNT and CDR2 YENEEA. Losses at the gene ends were 1 base for V and 5 bases for J; bases not matched to a gene: 2. This CDR3 contains 13 residues. CDR3 DNA sequence: TGTGCCAGCAGCTTAGGACTAGCCAACGAGCAGTACTTC. It is translated as CASSLGLANEQYF.

The genes are TRBV28 and TRBJ2-1, with a tentative D call TRBD2 (6 bases). The ends were cut back, 4 bases at V and 7 bases at J, with 11 bases in the middle. The CDR3 is 13 amino acids. CDR1 MDHEN and CDR2 SYDVKM come from the germline V gene. Here the CDR3 DNA reads TGTGCCAGCAGTTCCAGCGGGCGGAATGAGCAGTTCTTC. Translation: CASSSSGRNEQFF.

The J gene is TRBJ2-1, the V gene TRBV11-2; D call uncertain. The germline V gene encodes CDR1 SGHAT and CDR2 FQNNGV. The CDR3 runs to 15 residues. Between the trimmed V and J ends, which lost 6 bases and 5 bases, there was a span of 17 bases. The CDR3 loop reads CASSRESTGHNEQFF. CDR3 sequence (DNA): TGTGCCAGCAGTCGCGAGTCGACTGGCCACAATGAGCAGTTCTTC.

The chain uses TRBV27 and TRBJ2-7; perhaps TRBD2 as D (5 bases). V was pared by 4 bases and J by 5 bases, with 6 bases between. Per the germline V gene, CDR1 is MNHEY and CDR2 is SMNVEV (reference sequence). This CDR3 is 11 amino acids long. The CDR3 DNA sequence: TGTGCCAGCAGTTGGAGGAACGAGCAGTACTTC. Residues: CASSWRNEQYF.

This clone turned up a few times. The genes are TRBV7-2 and TRBJ1-5, with 7 bases fitting TRBD1. V trimming: 3 bases; J trimming: 6 bases; junction bases outside the gene matches: 2. The germline CDR1 and CDR2 sequences are SGHTA and FQGNSA. The CDR3 runs 13 residues. DNA for the CDR3: TGTGCCAGCAGCTTCTACAGGGGTCAGCCCCAGCATTTT. It specifies CASSFYRGQPQHF.

This chain uses TRBV27 with TRBJ2-7; D remains unclear. Looked up from germline, CDR1 is MNHEY and CDR2 is SMNVEV (reference sequence). The CDR3 extends over 14 amino acids. The V and J ends lost 4 bases and 6 bases respectively, with 16 bases between them. Here the CDR3 reads CASSSFEVPTEQYF. The CDR3, as DNA: TGTGCCAGCAGTTCATTCGAGGTCCCCACCGAGCAGTACTTC.

The chain uses TRBV27 and TRBJ2-1, with 9 nucleotides matching TRBD2. CDR3 length: 13 residues. Germline-derived CDR1 and CDR2 are MNHEY and SMNVEV (reference sequence). J gave up 12 bases and V 2 bases, and 5 bases lay outside the gene matches. In DNA form, the CDR3 reads TGTGCCAGCAGTTTACGGGGACTAGCTCTGCAGTTCTTC. As protein: CASSLRGLALQFF.

This chain connects TRBV6-1 to TRBJ1-5; the D is unclear. Germline V CDR1 and CDR2: MNHNS, SASEGT. V lost 2 bases, J lost 4 bases, and 6 bases lay in between. This CDR3 spans 13 amino acids. The CDR3 DNA reads TGTGCCAGCAGTGAATCCCTAAATCAGCCCCAGCATTTT. Its protein is CASSESLNQPQHF.

The chain employs TRBV15 and TRBJ1-1; D remains unclear. V was clipped by 11 bases and J by 0 bases, with 13 bases between them. Germline loops: CDR1 LNHNV, CDR2 YYDKDF (reference sequence). This CDR3 spans 13 amino acids. The CDR3 DNA is TGTGCCGTACAACTACCCATGAACACTGAAGCTTTCTTT. Its protein is CAVQLPMNTEAFF. Looking up the rest from reference TRBV15 and TRBJ1-1 gives the full variable domain: DAMVIQNPRYQVTQFGKPVTLSCSQTLNHNVMYWYQQKSSQAPKLLFHYYDKDFNNEADTPDNFQSRRPNTSFCFLDIRSPGLGDTAMYLCAVQLPMNTEAFFGQGTRLTVV.

Turning to this clone: The same CDR3 arises from other DNA sequences in this sample as well. The chain joins TRBV6-5 to TRBJ1-1; no definite D call. Germline assignment: CDR1 MNHEY and CDR2 SVGAGI. The CDR3 is 12 amino acids. The V end was cut by 2 bases, the J end by 4 bases, with 5 bases between. The CDR3 here is CASSYGSTEAFF. The DNA of the CDR3 is TGTGCCAGCAGTTACGGTAGCACTGAAGCTTTCTTT.

V and J are TRBV6-1 and TRBJ2-7, with a possible D match to TRBD2 (5 bases). Looked up from germline, CDR1 is MNHNS and CDR2 is SASEGT. This CDR3 region has 14 residues. V lost 1 base and J lost 0, with 7 bases in between. CDR3 amino acids: CASSEGTYSYEQYF. The DNA for the CDR3 is TGTGCCAGCAGTGAAGGGACTTACTCCTACGAGCAGTACTTC.

The chain has TRBV19 and TRBJ2-7; perhaps TRBD2 as D (5 bases). V lost 4 bases and J 1 base, leaving 11 bases between the germline ends. In germline, CDR1 is LNHDA, CDR2 SQIVND (reference sequence). The CDR3 sequence is 14 residues long. The DNA of the CDR3 is TGTGCCAGTAGTACCCGGGGTGGGTCCTACGAGCAGTACTTC. Translation gives CASSTRGGSYEQYF.

The chain employs TRBV6-1 and TRBJ2-2; TRBD1 matches 9 bases. The germline V gene encodes CDR1 MNHNS and CDR2 SASEGT. This CDR3 is 14 amino acids long. J was trimmed by 4 bases and V by 8 bases; bases with no gene match: 5. CDR3 in amino acids: CASHGTGLTGELFF. For the CDR3, the DNA is TGTGCCAGCCACGGGACAGGGCTCACCGGGGAGCTGTTTTTT.

V gene TRBV15 combines with J gene TRBJ2-3; TRBD1 aligns across 7 bases. J lost 4 bases, V lost 2 bases, and 6 bases had no gene match. The germline V gene has CDR1 LNHNV and CDR2 YYDKDF (reference sequence). The CDR3 spans 15 residues. In DNA, the CDR3 is TGTGCCACCAGCAGAACCCCCGGGACAGCAGATACGCAGTATTTT. It yields the protein CATSRTPGTADTQYF. Based on the CDR3 plus reference TRBV15 and TRBJ2-3, the full variable domain is DAMVIQNPRYQVTQFGKPVTLSCSQTLNHNVMYWYQQKSSQAPKLLFHYYDKDFNNEADTPDNFQSRRPNTSFCFLDIRSPGLGDTAMYLCATSRTPGTADTQYFGPGTRLTVL.

The chain has TRBV7-9 and TRBJ2-2; 12 nucleotides align to TRBD2. V dropped 4 bases and J dropped 8; count of bases not matched to a gene: 5. Germline CDR1 is SEHNR and CDR2 is FQNEAQ (reference sequence). CDR3 size: 15 residues. The chain's CDR3 is CASSSLAGGTGELFF. In DNA form, the CDR3 reads TGTGCCAGCAGCTCACTAGCGGGAGGAACGGGGGAGCTGTTTTTT.

V is TRBV27 and J is TRBJ1-5; D not certain. Trimming left V 3 bases short and J 7 bases short, with 10 bases between. Germline V gives CDR1 MNHEY, CDR2 SMNVEV (reference sequence). The CDR3 extends over 13 amino acids. CDR3 sequence (DNA): TGTGCCAGCAGTTTTCAGGAAAACCAGCCCCAGCATTTT. This gives the protein CASSFQENQPQHF.

The gene calls are TRBV11-1 and TRBJ2-1; D is possibly TRBD2 (6 bases). Trimming took 3 bases from V and 4 from J, leaving 13 bases between them. CDR3 length: 15 residues. CDR1 and CDR2 (germline): SGHAT, FQDESV (reference sequence). The CDR3 DNA is TGTGCCAGCAGCTTTGGGGTAGCGGAGTACAATGAGCAGTTCTTC. Translated: CASSFGVAEYNEQFF. The full variable domain, with the rest looked up from reference TRBV11-1 and TRBJ2-1, is EAEVAQSPRYKITEKSQAVAFWCDPISGHATLYWYRQILGQGPELLVQFQDESVVDDSQLPKDRFSAERLKGVDSTLKIQPAELGDSAMYLCASSFGVAEYNEQFFGPGTRLTVL.